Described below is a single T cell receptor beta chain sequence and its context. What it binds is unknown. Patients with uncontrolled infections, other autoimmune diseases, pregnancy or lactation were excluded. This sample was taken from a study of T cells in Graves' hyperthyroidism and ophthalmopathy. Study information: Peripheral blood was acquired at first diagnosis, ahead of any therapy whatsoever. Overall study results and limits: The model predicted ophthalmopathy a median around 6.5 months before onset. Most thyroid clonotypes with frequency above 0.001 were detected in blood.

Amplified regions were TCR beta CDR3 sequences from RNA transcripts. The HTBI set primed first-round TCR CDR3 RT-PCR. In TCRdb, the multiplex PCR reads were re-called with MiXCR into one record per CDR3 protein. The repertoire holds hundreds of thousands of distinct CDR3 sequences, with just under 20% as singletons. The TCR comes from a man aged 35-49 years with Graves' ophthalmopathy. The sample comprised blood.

The CDR3 sequence is CASSQRGSSYEQYF. The CDR3 coding sequence is TGTGCCAGCAGTCAACGAGGGAGTAGCTACGAGCAGTACTTC. This chain joins TRBV6-1 and TRBJ2-7; D perhaps matches TRBD2 (5 bases). Trimming removed 5 bases from V and 3 bases from J, with 14 bases in between. Germline lookup yields CDR1 MNHNS and CDR2 SASEGT. The CDR3 runs to 14 residues.